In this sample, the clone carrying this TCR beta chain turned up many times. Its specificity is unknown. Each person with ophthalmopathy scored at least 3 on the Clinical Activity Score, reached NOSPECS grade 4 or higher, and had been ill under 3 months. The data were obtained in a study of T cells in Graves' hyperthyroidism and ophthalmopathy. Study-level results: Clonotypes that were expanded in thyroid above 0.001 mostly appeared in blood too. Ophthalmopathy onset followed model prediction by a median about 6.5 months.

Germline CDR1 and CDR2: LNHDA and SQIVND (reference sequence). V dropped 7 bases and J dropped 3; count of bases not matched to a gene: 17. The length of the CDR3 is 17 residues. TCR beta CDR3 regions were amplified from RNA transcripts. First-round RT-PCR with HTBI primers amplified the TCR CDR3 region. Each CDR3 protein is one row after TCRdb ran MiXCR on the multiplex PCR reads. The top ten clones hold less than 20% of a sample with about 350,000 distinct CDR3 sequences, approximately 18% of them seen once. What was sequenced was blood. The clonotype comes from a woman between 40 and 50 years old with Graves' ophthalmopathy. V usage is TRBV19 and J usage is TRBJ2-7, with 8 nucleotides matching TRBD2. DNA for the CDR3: TGTGCCAGTAAATCCTATCCTTATAGCGGGACCCACTACGAGCAGTACTTC. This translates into CASKSYPYSGTHYEQYF.